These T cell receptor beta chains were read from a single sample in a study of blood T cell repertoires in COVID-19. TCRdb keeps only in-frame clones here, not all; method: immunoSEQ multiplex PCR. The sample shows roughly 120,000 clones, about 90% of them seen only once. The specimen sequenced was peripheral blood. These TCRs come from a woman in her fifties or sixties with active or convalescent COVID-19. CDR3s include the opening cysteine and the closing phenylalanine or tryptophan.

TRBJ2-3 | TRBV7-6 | CASSLGSRVDTQYF
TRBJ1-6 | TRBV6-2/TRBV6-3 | CASSPGGRGNSPLHF
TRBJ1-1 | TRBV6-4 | CASSDSKRVLVFCTEAFF
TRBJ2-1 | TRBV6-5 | CASSYGEREQFF
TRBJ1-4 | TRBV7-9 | CASSLGTGGNEKLFF
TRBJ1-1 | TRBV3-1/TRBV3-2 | CASSRGTGPEAFF
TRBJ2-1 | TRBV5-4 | CASSLARGHNEQFF
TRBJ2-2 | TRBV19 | CATQSGSLGTGELFF
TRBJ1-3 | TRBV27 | CASSLDFQSYSGNTIYF
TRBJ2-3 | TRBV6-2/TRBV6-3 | CASSRGTSGRSTDTQYF
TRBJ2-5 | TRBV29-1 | CSGTSGIGETQYF
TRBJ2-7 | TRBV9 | CASSDTQAAAGREQYF
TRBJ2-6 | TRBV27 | CASSLSFPGGLAATGANVLTF
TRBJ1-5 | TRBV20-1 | CSASWGPQVYSNQPQHF
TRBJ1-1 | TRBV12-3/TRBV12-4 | CASRSGANTEAFF
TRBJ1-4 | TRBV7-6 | CASSLGSDEKLFF
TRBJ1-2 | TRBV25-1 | CASSDRRSGSLNYGYTF
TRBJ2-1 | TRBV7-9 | CASSPVGSSHNEQFF
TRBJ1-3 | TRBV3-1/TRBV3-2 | CASSQDLRTGPIRNTIYF
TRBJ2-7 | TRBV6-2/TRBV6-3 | CASSYGGSRHEQYF
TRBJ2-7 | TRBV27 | CASRHRGGQGSYEQYF
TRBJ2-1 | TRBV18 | CASSPPSQGAKNNEQFF
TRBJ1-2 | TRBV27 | CASSSGPGLGNYGYTF
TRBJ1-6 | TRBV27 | CASSLRYWDKNSPLHF
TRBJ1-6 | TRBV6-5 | CASRTGGVSPLHF
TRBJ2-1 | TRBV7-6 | CASIPLAGVPHEQFF
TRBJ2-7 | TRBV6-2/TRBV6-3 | CASSSPRAGAYEQYF
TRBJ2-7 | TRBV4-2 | CASSQAGSSREQYF
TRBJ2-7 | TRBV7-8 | CASSFLQWRGSYEQYF
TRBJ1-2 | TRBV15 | CATSREYRGYTF
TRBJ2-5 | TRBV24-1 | CATSERGGLETQYF
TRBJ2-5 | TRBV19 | CASSHSGSQETQYF
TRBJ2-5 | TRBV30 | CAWSERTSGFLQETQYF
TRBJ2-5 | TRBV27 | CASSLGRGWTQYF